The 20 T cell receptor beta chains presented below share a single source sample, sequenced in a study of blood T cell repertoires in COVID-19 (TCRdb year 2020). To prepare the library, the immunoSEQ multiplex PCR assay was applied. TCRdb took over this immuneACCESS table, retaining in-frame rearrangements with V and J assigned. Such tables are incomplete; in checked studies, under half of the missing clones stem from an unresolved V gene, and the remainder is unexplained. For this sample there are approximately 75,000 clones; around 88% appear just once. About 0.5% of the sample is taken by the ten largest. Source material: peripheral blood. The source is a man aged 55 to 69 with acute or convalescent COVID-19.

This clone was picked up one time. The chain joins TRBV12-3 or TRBV12-4 to TRBJ2-5, with TRBD2 matching 7 bases. Trimming took 5 bases from V and 2 from J; bases not matched to a gene: 2. The CDR3 contains 13 residues. This CDR3 reads CASSQGLQETQYF. As DNA, the CDR3 is TGTGCCAGCAGTCAGGGACTACAAGAGACCCAGTACTTC.

The rearrangement uses TRBV6-4 and TRBJ2-2; 8 bases agree with TRBD2. The CDR3 extends over 14 amino acids. V lost 4 bases and J lost 4; bases outside the gene matches: 2. Germline V gene lookup returns CDR1 MRHNA and CDR2 SNTAGT. This CDR3 is CASSAGTSTGELFF. The CDR3 DNA reads as TGTGCCAGCAGTGCCGGGACTAGCACCGGGGAGCTGTTTTTT.

The V gene is TRBV19, the J gene TRBJ2-1; TRBD2 is a possible D gene (6 bases). The CDR3 is made up of 15 amino acids. V was clipped by 2 bases and J by 2 bases, with 10 bases between them. Germline V CDR1 and CDR2: LNHDA, SQIVND (reference sequence). The CDR3 nucleotides are TGTGCCAGTAGTATATTTGCGGGACCCTACAATGAGCAGTTCTTC. Translating gives CASSIFAGPYNEQFF.

The chain is built from TRBV27 and TRBJ1-5; 9 bases agree with TRBD1. In germline, CDR1 is MNHEY, CDR2 SMNVEV (reference sequence). The length of the CDR3 is 14 residues. With V trimmed by 8 bases and J by 4 bases, 6 bases remained unmatched. The CDR3 DNA reads as TGTGCCAGCGGACAGGGGATTGGGAATCAGCCCCAGCATTTT. Its translation is CASGQGIGNQPQHF.

The chain is built from TRBV3-1 (or the pseudogene TRBV3-2) and TRBJ2-5, with TRBD2 as a possible D gene (6 bases). The CDR3 has 13 amino acids. V was pared by 4 bases and J by 7 bases, with 13 bases between. Germline CDR1 is LGHDT and CDR2 is YNNKEL (reference sequence). The CDR3 DNA sequence: TGTGCCAGCAGCCCAGACCCGGAGGGGACCCAGTACTTC. Amino acids: CASSPDPEGTQYF.

This chain links TRBV6-5 with TRBJ1-1, with D uncertain. Per germline, CDR1 MNHEY and CDR2 SVGAGI. V lost 2 bases, J lost 5 bases, and 12 bases lay in between. CDR3 length equals 14 residues. The CDR3 loop is CASSYDEGGTEAFF. In DNA, the CDR3 is TGTGCCAGCAGTTACGACGAGGGAGGTACTGAAGCTTTCTTT.

The chain combines TRBV9 with TRBJ2-5; maybe TRBD2 (6 bases). CDR3 length: 14 amino acids. Trimming stripped 1 base from V and 4 bases from J, with 11 bases between. From germline, CDR1 is SGDLS and CDR2 YYNGEE. The CDR3, as DNA: TGTGCCAGCAGCGTACAGGAGGGAGGAGAGACCCAGTACTTC. This translates into CASSVQEGGETQYF.

The chain employs TRBV6-5 and TRBJ1-1, with D maybe TRBD1 (5 bases). CDR3 length equals 13 residues. Germline CDR1 MNHEY, CDR2 SVGAGI. V was cut by 6 bases and J by 8 bases, with 16 bases left in between. This CDR3 reads CASSTTATAEAFF. CDR3 in DNA: TGTGCCAGCAGCACAACAGCGACAGCAGAAGCTTTCTTT.

This rearrangement joins TRBV9 to TRBJ2-1; 10 bases line up with TRBD2. This CDR3 has 14 amino acids. The V segment lost 7 bases and the J segment 6 bases; nucleotides outside the gene matches: 7. Germline-derived CDR1 and CDR2 are SGDLS and YYNGEE. This CDR3 reads CASAQAGGPNEQFF. The CDR3, as DNA: TGTGCCAGCGCCCAAGCGGGAGGGCCCAATGAGCAGTTCTTC.

V gene TRBV18 combines with J gene TRBJ1-1, with 8 bases lining up with TRBD1. V lost 4 bases and J lost 8; bases outside the gene matches: 12. The germline V gene encodes CDR1 KGHSH and CDR2 LQKENI. The CDR3 covers 15 residues. Here the CDR3 reads CASSRSGTGKPEAFF. The CDR3 DNA reads as TGTGCCAGCTCACGGTCCGGGACAGGCAAACCCGAAGCTTTCTTT.

V is TRBV11-1 and J is TRBJ1-2, with D possibly TRBD1 on 6 matching bases. The CDR3 consists of 13 residues. The germline gives CDR1 SGHAT, CDR2 FQDESV (reference sequence). V lost 1 base to trimming and J lost 4 bases, with 7 bases between them. CDR3 in amino acids: CASSLDRVYGYTF. The CDR3 coding sequence is TGTGCCAGCAGCTTAGACAGGGTCTATGGCTACACCTTC.

The chain is built from TRBV5-1 and TRBJ2-7; D remains ambiguous. The ends were cut back, 0 bases at V and 4 bases at J, with 14 bases in the middle. The CDR3 covers 15 residues. The germline V gene encodes CDR1 SGHRS and CDR2 YFSETQ. The CDR3 coding sequence is TGCGCCAGCAGCTTGGAGCCCCGAAGAACTTACGAGCAGTACTTC. Translation: CASSLEPRRTYEQYF.

The chain links TRBV19 to TRBJ2-1, with a tentative D call TRBD1 (5 bases). Trimming pared 3 bases from V and 4 bases from J, leaving 19 bases between. Germline CDR1 is LNHDA and CDR2 is SQIVND (reference sequence). The CDR3 is 17 residues long. Here the CDR3 DNA reads TGTGCCAGTAGTATGGTCCTAGGGGCAGGAGCGTACAATGAGCAGTTCTTC. Protein sequence: CASSMVLGAGAYNEQFF.

The rearrangement links TRBV15 to TRBJ2-7, with 9 bases matching TRBD1. This CDR3 is built from 14 residues. V dropped 2 bases and J dropped 5; count of bases not matched to a gene: 4. Germline V gene data show CDR1 as LNHNV and CDR2 as YYDKDF (reference sequence). CDR3 bases: TGTGCCACCAGCAGAAGGACAGGGGTCCACGAGCAGTACTTC. Protein: CATSRRTGVHEQYF.

The table lists this clone with a count of one. The CDR3 DNA is TGTGCCAGCAGTTACACTAGCGGGAGTTTATACGAGCAGTACTTC. It yields the protein CASSYTSGSLYEQYF. This rearrangement joins TRBV6-5 to TRBJ2-7, with 11 bases lining up with TRBD2. The germline gives CDR1 MNHEY, CDR2 SVGAGI. V shed 2 bases, J shed 4 bases, and the junction held 4 bases outside the gene matches. The CDR3 loop spans 15 amino acids.

This chain connects TRBV30 to TRBJ2-1; D is perhaps TRBD1 (6 bases). V was clipped by 1 base and J by 0 bases, with 10 bases between them. The CDR3 loop spans 15 amino acids. Germline CDR1 is GTSNPN and CDR2 is SVGIG (reference sequence). Here the CDR3 DNA reads TGTGCCTGGAGTGGACAGGAGAGCTCCTACAATGAGCAGTTCTTC. Translation: CAWSGQESSYNEQFF.

This rearrangement joins TRBV27 to TRBJ2-7, with TRBD1 as a possible D gene (5 bases). CDR3 length: 10 residues. Germline V gene lookup returns CDR1 MNHEY and CDR2 SMNVEV (reference sequence). The germline V and J ends were trimmed by 4 bases and 7 bases, with 5 bases remaining between them. The CDR3 sequence is CASSYREQYF. CDR3 DNA: TGTGCCAGCAGTTACAGGGAGCAGTACTTC.

This chain joins TRBV5-5 and TRBJ1-1; unclear D gene. The CDR3 spans 13 residues. Per the germline V gene, CDR1 is SGHKS and CDR2 is YYEKEE (reference sequence). V was shortened by 1 base and J by 3 bases, with 7 bases between the two germline ends. The DNA for the CDR3 is TGTGCCAGCAGCTTGCCGGGGTACACTGAAGCTTTCTTT. Its translation: CASSLPGYTEAFF.

The chain combines TRBV23-1 with TRBJ2-5, with 9 positions matching TRBD1. TRBV23-1 carries the ORF label, with uncertain function. Trimming took 2 bases from V and 7 from J; bases not matched to a gene: 14. The CDR3 is 17 amino acids. The CDR3 loop reads CASSQRSGQGDSLTQYF. The DNA for the CDR3 is TGCGCCAGCAGTCAACGATCGGGACAGGGCGATAGTTTGACCCAGTACTTC.

J is TRBJ2-7 and V is TRBV21-1; the D segment call TRBD1 is taken from the table without a DNA check. TRBV21-1 is a pseudogene. CDR3 length: 14 residues. CDR3 nucleotides: TGTGCCAGCAGCAAAGGGACAGGGGGCTACGAGCAGTACTTC. Amino acids: CASSKGTGGYEQYF.